This T cell receptor (beta chain) was sequenced in a study of OX40 agonist ivuxolimab in advanced cancers. Whole-study context: Patients received ivuxolimab, an intravenous treatment, every 2 weeks at 0.01 to 10 mg/kg.

Germline CDR1 MNHNY, CDR2 SVGAGI (reference sequence). V was cut by 5 bases and J by 7 bases, with 12 bases left in between. CDR3 length equals 13 residues. Produced via immunoSEQ multiplex PCR; TCRdb's table is partial and in-frame only. The sample includes about 91,000 clones, 84% seen only once; the top ten take 1.1%. The J gene is TRBJ1-5, the V gene TRBV6-6; no reliable D call. Source: CD4+ or CD8+ T cells sorted from blood, taken in a trial of the OX40 agonist ivuxolimab. The receptor was derived from an adult with an advanced solid tumor such as melanoma, head and neck, liver or kidney cancer. CDR3 amino acids: CASSTGIGQPQHF. The CDR3 DNA sequence: TGTGCCAGCAGTACGGGTATTGGCCAGCCCCAGCATTTT.